This T cell receptor (beta chain) comes out of a study of T-cell memory formation after mild COVID-19. Whole-study results and caveats: Mainly CM and EM harbored the contracting CD4+ clones; mainly EMRA harbored the CD8+ ones. Clones shrinking from day 15 to 85 showed even CD4/CD8 mixes; later expanders tilted CD4+. Researchers found some responding clones in pre-infection memory, a sign that cross-reactive memory joined.

V was cut by 0 bases and J by 1 base, with 7 bases left in between. Germline V gene lookup returns CDR1 SGHRS and CDR2 YFSETQ. The CDR3 extends over 14 amino acids. Using its own MiXCR run on the 5' RACE reads, TCRdb lists one record per CDR3 protein. The sample records 550,000 to 600,000 distinct CDR3 sequences, 17% being singletons. With respect to this clonotype: Its antigen remains unknown.

The specimen sequenced was PBMCs or a T cell subset sorted from them (not recorded which). The chain employs TRBV5-1 and TRBJ1-2; D ambiguous. The receptor comes from an adult woman who had mild COVID-19 (a few samples of this study predate the infection). Cell type and time point are not known. CDR3 loop: CASSLEGSNYGYTF. The CDR3 DNA reads TGCGCCAGCAGCTTGGAGGGCAGTAACTATGGCTACACCTTC. The full variable domain, with the rest looked up from reference TRBV5-1 and TRBJ1-2, is KAGVTQTPRYLIKTRGQQVTLSCSPISGHRSVSWYQQTPGQGLQFLFEYFSETQRNKGNFPGRFSGRQFSNSRSEMNVSTLELGDSALYLCASSLEGSNYGYTFGSGTRLTVV.